Here is one T cell receptor (beta chain) with its context. The data were obtained in a study of control samples from healthy donors and cancer patients. Germline V gene lookup returns CDR1 MGHRA and CDR2 YSYEKL. The V and J ends lost 7 bases and 3 bases respectively, with 21 bases between them. There are 16 residues in the CDR3. Profiled with immunoSEQ multiplex PCR; TCRdb holds only in-frame clones, not every one. The sample has 150,000 or so clones; about 89% are singletons. This TCR came from a man aged 18 to 30 in good health. This chain uses TRBV4-1 with TRBJ1-1; maybe TRBD1 (6 bases). The sample comprised blood. This chain's CDR3 is CASTNVRGTSDTEAFF. DNA for the CDR3: TGCGCCAGCACCAACGTCCGAGGGACAAGTGACACTGAAGCTTTCTTT.